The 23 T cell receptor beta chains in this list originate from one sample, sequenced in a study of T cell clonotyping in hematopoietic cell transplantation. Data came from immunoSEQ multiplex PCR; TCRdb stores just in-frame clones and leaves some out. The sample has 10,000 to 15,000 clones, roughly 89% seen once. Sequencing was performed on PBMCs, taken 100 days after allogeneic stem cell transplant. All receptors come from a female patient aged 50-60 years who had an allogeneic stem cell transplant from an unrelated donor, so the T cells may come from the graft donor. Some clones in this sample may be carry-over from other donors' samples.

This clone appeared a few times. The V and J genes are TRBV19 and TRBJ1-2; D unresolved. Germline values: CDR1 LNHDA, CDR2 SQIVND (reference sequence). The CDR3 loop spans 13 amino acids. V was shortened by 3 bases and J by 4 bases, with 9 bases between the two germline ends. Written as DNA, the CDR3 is TGTGCCAGTAGTATTGGGCCACTCTATGGCTACACCTTC. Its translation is CASSIGPLYGYTF.

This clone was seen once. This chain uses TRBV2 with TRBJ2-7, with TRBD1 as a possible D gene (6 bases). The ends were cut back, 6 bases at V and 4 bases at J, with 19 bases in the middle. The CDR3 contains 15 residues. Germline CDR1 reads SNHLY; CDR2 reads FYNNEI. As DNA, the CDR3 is TGTGCCAGCAGCCCCCGAACAGGGCTAGGATACGAGCAGTACTTC. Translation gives CASSPRTGLGYEQYF.

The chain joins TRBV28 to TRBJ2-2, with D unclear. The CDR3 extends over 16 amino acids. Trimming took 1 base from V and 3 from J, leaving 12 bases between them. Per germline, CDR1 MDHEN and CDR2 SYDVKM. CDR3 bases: TGTGCCAGCAGTTTATTCGGCAAGGTAGACACCGGGGAGCTGTTTTTT. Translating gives CASSLFGKVDTGELFF.

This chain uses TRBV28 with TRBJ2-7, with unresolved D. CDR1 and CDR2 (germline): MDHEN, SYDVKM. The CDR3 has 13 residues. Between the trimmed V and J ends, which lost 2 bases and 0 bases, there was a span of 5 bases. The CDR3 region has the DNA TGTGCCAGCAGTTTAGGGCTCTCCTACGAGCAGTACGTC. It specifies CASSLGLSYEQYV.

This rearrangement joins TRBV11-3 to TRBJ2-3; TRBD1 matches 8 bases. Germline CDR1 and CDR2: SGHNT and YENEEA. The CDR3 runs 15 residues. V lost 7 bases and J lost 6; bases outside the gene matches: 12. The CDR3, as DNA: TGTGCCAGCAATATAATGACAGGGGCGAGTGATACGCAGTATTTT. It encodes CASNIMTGASDTQYF. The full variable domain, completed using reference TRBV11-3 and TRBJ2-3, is EAGVVQSPRYKIIEKKQPVAFWCNPISGHNTLYWYLQNLGQGPELLIRYENEEAVDDSQLPKDRFSAERLKGVDSTLKIQPAELGDSAVYLCASNIMTGASDTQYFGPGTRLTVL.

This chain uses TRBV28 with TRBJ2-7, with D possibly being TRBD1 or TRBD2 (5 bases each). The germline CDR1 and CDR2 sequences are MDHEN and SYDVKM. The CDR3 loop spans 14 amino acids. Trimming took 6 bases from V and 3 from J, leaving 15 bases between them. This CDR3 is CASSRRDRIYEQYF. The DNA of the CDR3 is TGTGCCAGCAGCCGACGGGACCGAATCTACGAGCAGTACTTC.

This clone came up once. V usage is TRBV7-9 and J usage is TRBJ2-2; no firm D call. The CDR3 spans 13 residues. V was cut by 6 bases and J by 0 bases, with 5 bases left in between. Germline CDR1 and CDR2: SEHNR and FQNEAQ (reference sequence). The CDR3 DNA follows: TGTGCCAGCAGAGGGTCGAACACCGGGGAGCTGTTTTTT. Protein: CASRGSNTGELFF.

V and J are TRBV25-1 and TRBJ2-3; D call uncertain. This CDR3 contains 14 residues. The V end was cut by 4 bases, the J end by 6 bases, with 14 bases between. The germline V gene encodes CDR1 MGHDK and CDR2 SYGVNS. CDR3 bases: TGTGCCAGCAGTGGATCTTATATAGGGGATACGCAGTATTTT. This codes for CASSGSYIGDTQYF.

The CDR3 coding sequence is TGTGCCCGCGGGATTAACTATGGCTACACCTTC. It encodes CARGINYGYTF. The chain is built from TRBV30 and TRBJ1-2; D is undetermined. This CDR3 comprises 11 residues. Germline-derived CDR1 and CDR2 are GTSNPN and SVGIG (reference sequence). V shed 8 bases and J shed 1 base, with 8 bases lying between them. Complete variable domain (other parts from reference TRBV30 and TRBJ1-2): SQTIHQWPATLVQPVGSPLSLECTVEGTSNPNLYWYRQAAGRGLQLLFYSVGIGQISSEVPQNLSASRPQDRQFILSSKKLLLSDSGFYLCARGINYGYTFGSGTRLTVV.

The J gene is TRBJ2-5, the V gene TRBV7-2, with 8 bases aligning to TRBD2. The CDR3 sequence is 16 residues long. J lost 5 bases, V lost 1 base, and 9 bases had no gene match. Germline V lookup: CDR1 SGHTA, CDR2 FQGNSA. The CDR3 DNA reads TGTGCCAGCAGCTTAGTAACTAGCGGTCCGAGGGAGACCCAGTACTTC. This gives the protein CASSLVTSGPRETQYF.

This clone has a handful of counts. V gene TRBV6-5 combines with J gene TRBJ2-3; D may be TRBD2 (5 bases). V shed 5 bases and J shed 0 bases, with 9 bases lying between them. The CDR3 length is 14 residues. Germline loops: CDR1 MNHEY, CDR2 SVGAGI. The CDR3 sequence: CASSPDYSTDTQYF. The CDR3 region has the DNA TGTGCCAGCAGTCCCGACTACAGCACAGATACGCAGTATTTT.

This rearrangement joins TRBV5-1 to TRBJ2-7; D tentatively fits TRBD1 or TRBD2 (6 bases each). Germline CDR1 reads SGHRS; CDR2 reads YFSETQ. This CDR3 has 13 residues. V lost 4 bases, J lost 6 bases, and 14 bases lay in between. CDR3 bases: TGCGCCAGCAGCCCGGAGGGGGGAGGCGAGCAGTACTTC. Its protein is CASSPEGGGEQYF.

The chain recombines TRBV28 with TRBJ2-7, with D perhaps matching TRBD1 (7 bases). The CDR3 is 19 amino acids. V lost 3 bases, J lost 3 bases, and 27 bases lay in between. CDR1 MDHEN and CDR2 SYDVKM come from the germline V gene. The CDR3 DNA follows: TGTGCCAGCAGTTTCCCCACTGGTCGCAGCAGGGGGGAGTTCTACGAGCAGTACTTC. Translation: CASSFPTGRSRGEFYEQYF.

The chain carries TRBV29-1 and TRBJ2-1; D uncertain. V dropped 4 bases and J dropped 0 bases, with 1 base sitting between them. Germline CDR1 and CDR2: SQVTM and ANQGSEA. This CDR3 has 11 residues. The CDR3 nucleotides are TGCAGCGTTGGCTCCTACAATGAGCAGTTCTTC. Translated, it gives CSVGSYNEQFF.

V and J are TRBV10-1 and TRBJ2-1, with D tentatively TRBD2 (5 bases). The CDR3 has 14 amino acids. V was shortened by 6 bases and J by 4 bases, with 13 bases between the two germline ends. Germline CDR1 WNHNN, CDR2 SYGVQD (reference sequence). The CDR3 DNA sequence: TGCGCCAGCAGACTAGTCCCGCCTTACAATGAGCAGTTCTTC. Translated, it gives CASRLVPPYNEQFF.

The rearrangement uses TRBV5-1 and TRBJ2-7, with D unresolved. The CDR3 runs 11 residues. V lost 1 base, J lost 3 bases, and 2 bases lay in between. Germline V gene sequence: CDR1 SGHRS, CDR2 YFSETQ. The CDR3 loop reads CASSLFYEQYF. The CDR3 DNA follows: TGCGCCAGCAGCTTGTTCTACGAGCAGTACTTC.

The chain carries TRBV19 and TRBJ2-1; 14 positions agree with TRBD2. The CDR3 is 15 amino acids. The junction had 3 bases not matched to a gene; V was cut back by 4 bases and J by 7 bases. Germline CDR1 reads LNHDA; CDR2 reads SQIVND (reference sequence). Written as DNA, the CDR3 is TGTGCCAGTAGTACCGGGACTAGCGGGAGTAATGAGCAGTTCTTC. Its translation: CASSTGTSGSNEQFF.

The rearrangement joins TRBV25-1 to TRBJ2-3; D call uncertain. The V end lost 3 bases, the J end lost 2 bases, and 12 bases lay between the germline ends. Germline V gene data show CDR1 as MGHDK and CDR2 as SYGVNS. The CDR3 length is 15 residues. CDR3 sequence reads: CASSDRLAATDTQYF. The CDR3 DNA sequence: TGTGCCAGCAGTGACCGCCTGGCCGCCACAGATACGCAGTATTTT.

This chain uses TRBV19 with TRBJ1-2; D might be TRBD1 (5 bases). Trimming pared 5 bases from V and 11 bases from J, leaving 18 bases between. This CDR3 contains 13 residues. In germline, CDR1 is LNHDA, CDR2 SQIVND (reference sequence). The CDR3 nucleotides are TGTGCCAGTAGTCCTGAGCCGGGACGAGGTTACACCTTC. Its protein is CASSPEPGRGYTF.

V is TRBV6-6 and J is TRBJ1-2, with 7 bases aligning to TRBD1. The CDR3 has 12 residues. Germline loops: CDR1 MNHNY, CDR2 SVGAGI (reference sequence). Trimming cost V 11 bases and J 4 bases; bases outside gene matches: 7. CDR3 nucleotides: TGTGCCGTAGGGGGCAGGTTCTATGGCTACACCTTC. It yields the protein CAVGGRFYGYTF.

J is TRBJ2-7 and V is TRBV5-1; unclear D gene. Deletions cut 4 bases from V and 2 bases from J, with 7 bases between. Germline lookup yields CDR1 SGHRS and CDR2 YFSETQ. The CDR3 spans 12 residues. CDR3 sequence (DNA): TGCGCCAGCAGCCAGTCAACCTACGAGCAGTACTTC. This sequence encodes CASSQSTYEQYF.

In DNA, the CDR3 is TGCAGTGCCTGGACATTTGAAAAACTGTTTTTT. As protein: CSAWTFEKLFF. The chain is built from TRBV20-1 and TRBJ1-4; D possibly corresponds to TRBD1 (5 bases). From germline, CDR1 is DFQATT and CDR2 SNEGSKA (reference sequence). V lost 6 bases to trimming and J lost 7 bases, with 9 bases between them. CDR3 length: 11 amino acids.

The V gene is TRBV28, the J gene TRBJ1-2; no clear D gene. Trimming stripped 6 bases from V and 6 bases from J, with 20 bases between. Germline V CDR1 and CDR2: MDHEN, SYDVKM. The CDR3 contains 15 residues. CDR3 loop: CASSYQIAAFHGYTF. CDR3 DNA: TGTGCCAGCAGCTACCAAATCGCGGCCTTCCATGGCTACACCTTC.